Reported below is one T cell receptor beta chain. What it binds is unknown. Other DNA sequences within the sample encode an identical CDR3. Here immunoSEQ multiplex PCR was the method, and the copy in TCRdb shows in-frame clones only, minus some. The table lists over a thousand clones, roughly nine tenths of them singletons. Repertoires were sampled repeatedly during chemoradiotherapy. The data belong to a study of chemoradiotherapy in HPV16-positive cancers. Study-wide findings and caveats: The functional HPV-specific definition rests on just two HPV16-positive patients.

Trimming left V 0 bases short and J 7 bases short, with 10 bases between. CDR1 is SGDLS, CDR2 YYNGEE, per germline. The CDR3 is 13 residues long. The clonotype originates from a human donor with HPV-associated anogenital cancer. Specimen: tumor tissue, collected from a patient who underwent chemoradiotherapy. The chain joins TRBV9 to TRBJ2-5, with D possibly being TRBD1 or TRBD2 (6 bases each). DNA of the CDR3: TGTGCCAGCAGCGTAGGAGAGGGGGGGACCCAGTACTTC. Translation: CASSVGEGGTQYF.